The 16 T cell receptor beta chains presented below share a single source sample, sequenced in a study of early T cells in non-severe SARS-CoV-2 infection. TCRdb ran MiXCR on the 5' RACE reads and lists one entry per CDR3 protein. The top ten clones hold about 4.6% of a sample with roughly 92,000 distinct CDR3 sequences, about 12% of them seen once. The sample in question was whole blood, obtained at baseline. Source of these receptors: an adult who was a healthcare worker with PCR-confirmed SARS-CoV-2 infection or an uninfected control (not recorded which).

This clonotype has just a few counts. The gene calls are TRBV12-3 or TRBV12-4 and TRBJ2-2; unclear D gene. V dropped 6 bases and J dropped 8 bases, with 7 bases sitting between them. The CDR3 is made up of 11 amino acids. CDR3 in DNA: TGTGCCAGCAGCTACCGTGGGGAGCTGTTTTTT. Residues: CASSYRGELFF.

This clonotype was observed at least ten times. The genes are TRBV5-1 and TRBJ2-1; TRBD1 matches at 11 bases. Looked up from germline, CDR1 is SGHRS and CDR2 is YFSETQ. CDR3 length equals 15 residues. The J segment lost 8 bases and the V segment lost 4 bases, leaving 8 bases of the junction unmatched. The CDR3 coding sequence is TGCGCCAGCAGCCCGAGGACAGGGGGCCGTGATGAGCAGTTCTTC. This sequence encodes CASSPRTGGRDEQFF.

V gene TRBV4-2 combines with J gene TRBJ2-7; D not resolved. V was shortened by 1 base and J by 4 bases, with 5 bases between the two germline ends. Germline CDR1 reads LGHNA; CDR2 reads YNFKEQ. The CDR3 covers 12 residues. CDR3 amino acids: CASSQASYEQYF. CDR3 in DNA: TGTGCCAGCAGCCAAGCCTCTTACGAGCAGTACTTC.

This clonotype was recorded a few times. CDR3 residues: CSVRVGGTGELFF. CDR3 coding DNA: TGCAGCGTTCGAGTTGGGGGGACCGGGGAGCTGTTTTTT. This chain links TRBV29-1 with TRBJ2-2, with TRBD2 as a possible D gene (6 bases). Germline-derived CDR1 and CDR2 are SQVTM and ANQGSEA. The ends were cut back, 5 bases at V and 5 bases at J, with 12 bases in the middle. The CDR3 runs to 13 residues.

As DNA, the CDR3 is TGTGCCAGCAGAGCCCAGATGAACACTGAAGCTTTCTTT. This translates into CASRAQMNTEAFF. The chain joins TRBV13 to TRBJ1-1; D unclear. Trimming took off 6 bases at V and 0 bases at J, with 8 bases between the two ends. Germline CDR1 and CDR2: PRHDT and FYEKMQ (reference sequence). This CDR3 region has 13 residues.

This clonotype occurred a few times. The chain has TRBV5-1 and TRBJ1-1; no reliable D call. Germline loops: CDR1 SGHRS, CDR2 YFSETQ. V gave up 0 bases and J gave up 0 bases, with 6 bases separating them. The CDR3 totals 14 residues. The CDR3 DNA reads as TGCGCCAGCAGCTTGGATTTACTGAACACTGAAGCTTTCTTT. Translation gives CASSLDLLNTEAFF.

This chain joins TRBV29-1 and TRBJ2-1; 8 bases line up with TRBD2. The V segment lost 6 bases and the J segment 3 bases; nucleotides outside the gene matches: 4. The CDR3 is 13 amino acids. Looked up from germline, CDR1 is SQVTM and CDR2 is ANQGSEA. The CDR3 DNA reads TGCAGCGTCAGCGGGAGACTCTACAATGAGCAGTTCTTC. Its protein product is CSVSGRLYNEQFF.

This clonotype has just a few counts. The V call is TRBV28, the J call TRBJ1-6, with D possibly being TRBD1 (6 bases). The V end lost 7 bases, the J end lost 9 bases, and 19 bases lay between the germline ends. Germline CDR1 and CDR2: MDHEN and SYDVKM. The CDR3 runs to 15 residues. In nucleotides, the CDR3 is TGTGCCAGCACCCCGCCCAGCCAGGGGCTTTCACCCCTCCACTTT. The encoded protein is CASTPPSQGLSPLHF.

This chain uses TRBV7-9 with TRBJ1-1; no definite D call. The CDR3 has 13 amino acids. Looked up from germline, CDR1 is SEHNR and CDR2 is FQNEAQ (reference sequence). Trimming stripped 6 bases from V and 0 bases from J, with 8 bases between. The CDR3 DNA reads TGTGCCAGCAGTGCCCTAATGAACACTGAAGCTTTCTTT. Protein sequence: CASSALMNTEAFF.

The CDR3 region is CASTPVGRGLYEQYF. As DNA, the CDR3 is TGTGCCAGCACCCCCGTGGGAAGGGGTCTCTACGAGCAGTACTTC. The chain is built from TRBV28 and TRBJ2-7; D is possibly TRBD1 (5 bases). The CDR3 consists of 15 residues. Trimming took 7 bases from V and 3 from J, leaving 19 bases between them. In germline, CDR1 is MDHEN, CDR2 SYDVKM.

This clonotype was seen a few times. This chain uses TRBV10-3 with TRBJ1-4, with 8 bases fitting TRBD1. The CDR3 has 16 amino acids. With 5 bases clipped from V and 3 bases from J, the junction kept 8 bases outside the gene matches. Germline values: CDR1 ENHRY, CDR2 SYGVKD. CDR3 nucleotide sequence: TGTGCCATCAGTTACGACAGGGGTTCGGCTAATGAAAAACTGTTTTTT. Residues: CAISYDRGSANEKLFF.

Many counts were recorded for this clonotype. The V gene is TRBV29-1, the J gene TRBJ1-1, with 7 positions matching TRBD1. The germline V gene has CDR1 SQVTM and CDR2 ANQGSEA. The CDR3 is 15 residues long. V gave up 6 bases and J gave up 4 bases; unmatched junction bases: 14. In nucleotides, the CDR3 is TGCAGCGTCCTCCGGGACAGTCAGGAGACCACTGAAGCTTTCTTT. Encoded protein: CSVLRDSQETTEAFF.

In this sample, this clonotype turned up a few times. This sequence joins TRBV20-1 and TRBJ1-5, with D possibly TRBD1 on 5 matching bases. V lost 3 bases and J lost 4, with 7 bases in between. The CDR3 spans 12 residues. Germline V gene data show CDR1 as DFQATT and CDR2 as SNEGSKA (reference sequence). The CDR3 coding sequence is TGCAGTGCTAGGACAGTGAATCAGCCCCAGCATTTT. As protein: CSARTVNQPQHF.

This clonotype appeared many times. The V call is TRBV7-9, the J call TRBJ2-5; TRBD2 aligns across 12 bases. Germline assignment: CDR1 SEHNR and CDR2 FQNEAQ (reference sequence). CDR3 length: 16 amino acids. With V trimmed by 5 bases and J by 3 bases, 7 bases remained unmatched. The DNA of the CDR3 is TGTGCCAGCAGCGAACCGGGACTAGCGGGCAAAGAGACCCAGTACTTC. This sequence encodes CASSEPGLAGKETQYF.

This clonotype was found many times. This sequence joins TRBV3-1 and TRBJ2-7, with D perhaps matching TRBD1 (6 bases). The CDR3 has 15 amino acids. Germline CDR1 is LGHDT and CDR2 is YNNKEL (reference sequence). Trimming removed 3 bases at V and 6 bases at J, with 18 bases between. The CDR3 DNA reads TGTGCCAGCAGCCAGAGGGGGACCTCGTACCGCGAGCAGTACTTC. Its translation is CASSQRGTSYREQYF.

This clonotype was seen a handful of times. The chain joins TRBV7-2 to TRBJ2-1; D is uncertain. The germline CDR1 and CDR2 sequences are SGHTA and FQGNSA. Trimming pared 0 bases from V and 8 bases from J, leaving 14 bases between. The CDR3 loop spans 15 amino acids. The CDR3 sequence is CASSLAGSEIYEQFF. In DNA, the CDR3 is TGTGCCAGCAGCTTAGCCGGAAGCGAGATCTATGAGCAGTTCTTC.